What follows is one T cell receptor beta chain and its context. Antigen unknown. The data are from a study of CD8 T cells in ankylosing spondylitis. Quantitative 5'-RACE with molecular barcodes generated TCR beta libraries. MiXCR was run by TCRdb on the 5' RACE reads, yielding one entry per CDR3 protein. Of approximately 540,000 distinct CDR3 sequences in the sample, approximately 12% are singletons; the top ten hold nearly 7%. Findings and caveats of the study: Ankylosing spondylitis blood appeared to carry a characteristic TCR beta motif of fewer than 10 highly homologous variants.

The sequence came from a male donor with ankylosing spondylitis. Specimen: blood, either unsorted or a sorted T cell fraction (not recorded which).

CDR3 residues: CASSEGGLYQETQYF. Written as DNA, the CDR3 is TGTGCCAGCTCCGAAGGCGGGCTATACCAAGAGACCCAGTACTTC. The gene calls are TRBV18 and TRBJ2-5; tentative D call: TRBD2 (5 bases). Trimming took 6 bases from V and 0 from J, leaving 14 bases between them. CDR1 is KGHSH, CDR2 LQKENI, per germline. There are 15 residues in the CDR3.